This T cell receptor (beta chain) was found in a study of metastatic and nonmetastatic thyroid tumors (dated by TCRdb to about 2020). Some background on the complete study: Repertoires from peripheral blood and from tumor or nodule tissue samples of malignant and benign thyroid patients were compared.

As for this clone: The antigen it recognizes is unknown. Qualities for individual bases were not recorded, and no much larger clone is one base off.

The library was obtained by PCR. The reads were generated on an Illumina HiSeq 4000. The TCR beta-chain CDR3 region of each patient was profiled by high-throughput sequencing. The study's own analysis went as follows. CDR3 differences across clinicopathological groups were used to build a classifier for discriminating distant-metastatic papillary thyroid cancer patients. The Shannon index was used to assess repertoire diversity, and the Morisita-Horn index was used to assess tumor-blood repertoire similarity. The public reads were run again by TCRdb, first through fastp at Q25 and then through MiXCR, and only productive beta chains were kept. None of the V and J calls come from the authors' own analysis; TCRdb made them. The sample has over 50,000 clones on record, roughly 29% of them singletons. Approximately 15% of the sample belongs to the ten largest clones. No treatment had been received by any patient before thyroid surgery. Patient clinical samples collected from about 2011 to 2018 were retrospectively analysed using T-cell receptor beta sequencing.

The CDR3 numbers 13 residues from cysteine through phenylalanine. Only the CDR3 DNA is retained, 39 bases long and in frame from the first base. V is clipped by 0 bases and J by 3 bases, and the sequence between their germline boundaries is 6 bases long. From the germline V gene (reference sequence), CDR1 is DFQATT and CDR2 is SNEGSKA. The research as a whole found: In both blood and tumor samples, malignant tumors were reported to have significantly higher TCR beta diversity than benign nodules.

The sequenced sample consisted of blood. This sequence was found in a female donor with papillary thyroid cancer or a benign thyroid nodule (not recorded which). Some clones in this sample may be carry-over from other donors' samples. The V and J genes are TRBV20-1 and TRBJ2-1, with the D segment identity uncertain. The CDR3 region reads CSARDWDYNEQFF. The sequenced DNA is TGCAGTGCTAGAGATTGGGACTACAATGAGCAGTTCTTC.